The next 4 T cell receptor beta chains were all read from a single sample in a study of T cell responses to AZD1222 COVID-19 vaccine (dated by TCRdb to the early 2020s). The time point label on this specimen signifies: baseline before first vaccination. Library construction relied on the immunoSEQ multiplex PCR assay. Entries here come from immuneACCESS through TCRdb and include only in-frame sequences with V and J called. Some clones fail to appear in such tables; in the studies checked, an unresolved V gene covers under half of the shortfall, and the cause of the remainder is unknown. The sample includes some 170,000 clones, with 90% to 95% observed a single time. Of the sample, less than 3% is held by the ten largest clones. The sequencing used peripheral blood, collected on day 0 of AZD1222 vaccination. All receptors come from an adult in good health.

This chain connects TRBV3-1 (or the pseudogene TRBV3-2) to TRBJ2-7; 7 bases match TRBD2. Germline loops: CDR1 LGHDT, CDR2 YNNKEL (reference sequence). J was trimmed by 5 bases and V by 4 bases; bases with no gene match: 2. This CDR3 region has 12 residues. In nucleotides, the CDR3 is TGTGCCAGCAGCCGTGGGGGGGACGAGCAGTACTTC. Protein product: CASSRGGDEQYF.

The genes are TRBV19 and TRBJ2-2, with 9 bases matching TRBD1. This CDR3 has 15 amino acids. CDR1 is LNHDA and CDR2 is SQIVND in the germline V gene (reference sequence). V shed 7 bases and J 8 bases; nucleotides not matched to a gene: 11. The CDR3 nucleotides read TGTGCCAGTATCCCGGGACAGGGTTTATTGGGGGAGCTGTTTTTT. Translating gives CASIPGQGLLGELFF.

The rearrangement uses TRBV5-6 and TRBJ1-5; D is perhaps TRBD1 (6 bases). CDR3 length: 17 residues. Germline loops: CDR1 SGHDT, CDR2 YYEEEE. Trimming stripped 4 bases from V and 2 bases from J, with 19 bases between. Here the CDR3 DNA reads TGTGCCAGCAGCCGAGGGGCAGGGGCCCCGGGCAATCAGCCCCAGCATTTT. Protein sequence: CASSRGAGAPGNQPQHF.

This chain links TRBV7-9 with TRBJ2-3; D unclear. The CDR3 contains 14 residues. The germline gives CDR1 SEHNR, CDR2 FQNEAQ (reference sequence). The V and J ends lost 1 base and 4 bases respectively, with 9 bases between them. DNA of the CDR3: TGTGCCAGCAGCTTAGGTGCCCGGCCAGATACGCAGTATTTT. Protein product: CASSLGARPDTQYF.